The 18 T cell receptor beta chains listed next were all sequenced from one sample in a study of blood T cell repertoires in COVID-19. Libraries were prepared by immunoSEQ multiplex PCR; TCRdb keeps only in-frame clonotypes and omits some of them. The table lists around 380,000 clones, around 87% of them singletons, with around 1.3% in the top ten. The sample taken for sequencing was PBMCs or T cells enriched from blood (not recorded which). Every receptor here comes from a man in his thirties or forties who had recovered from COVID-19.

The chain carries TRBV4-3 and TRBJ1-4; 9 bases line up with TRBD1. The CDR3 loop spans 16 amino acids. The germline CDR1 and CDR2 sequences are LGHNA and YSLEER. The junction had 6 bases not matched to a gene; V was cut back by 0 bases and J by 7 bases. The CDR3 DNA follows: TGCGCCAGCAGCCAAGATCAGGGACAGGGCGGTGAAAAACTGTTTTTT. Its translation is CASSQDQGQGGEKLFF.

This chain links TRBV24-1 with TRBJ1-5; D is perhaps TRBD1 (6 bases). CDR1 is KGHDR and CDR2 is SFDVKD in the germline V gene. Trimming left V 5 bases short and J 3 bases short, with 10 bases between. CDR3 length equals 14 residues. The CDR3 nucleotides read TGTGCCACCAGTGCGGGACACTCCAATCAGCCCCAGCATTTT. Amino acid sequence: CATSAGHSNQPQHF.

This chain uses TRBV30 with TRBJ1-2; TRBD1 aligns across 8 bases. This CDR3 contains 13 residues. Losses at the gene ends were 3 bases for V and 2 bases for J; bases not matched to a gene: 2. Germline V gene sequence: CDR1 GTSNPN, CDR2 SVGIG (reference sequence). The CDR3 here is CAWRQGANYGYTF. The DNA of the CDR3 is TGTGCCTGGAGGCAGGGGGCGAACTATGGCTACACCTTC.

J is TRBJ1-2 and V is TRBV7-9; TRBD1 matches 7 bases. V shed 1 base, J shed 1 base, and the junction held 12 bases outside the gene matches. This CDR3 is 18 amino acids long. Germline CDR1 is SEHNR and CDR2 is FQNEAQ (reference sequence). CDR3: CASSLGNGGQNDNYGYTF. In nucleotides, the CDR3 is TGTGCCAGCAGCTTAGGCAATGGGGGACAGAACGATAACTATGGCTACACCTTC. The variable domain in full, with the rest retrieved from reference TRBV7-9 and TRBJ1-2, is DTGVSQNPRHKITKRGQNVTFRCDPISEHNRLYWYRQTLGQGPEFLTYFQNEAQLEKSRLLSDRFSAERPKGSFSTLEIQRTEQGDSAMYLCASSLGNGGQNDNYGYTFGSGTRLTVV.

This sequence joins TRBV3-1 (or the pseudogene TRBV3-2) and TRBJ2-7; 10 positions match TRBD2. The V segment lost 0 bases and the J segment 9 bases; nucleotides outside the gene matches: 8. The CDR3 contains 15 residues. Germline lookup yields CDR1 LGHDT and CDR2 YNNKEL (reference sequence). CDR3 loop: CASSQESSGGVGQYF. The CDR3 DNA is TGTGCCAGCAGCCAAGAATCTAGCGGGGGTGTTGGGCAGTACTTC.

The chain couples TRBV27 to TRBJ2-3; TRBD2 agrees at 12 bases. Losses at the gene ends were 2 bases for V and 2 bases for J; bases not matched to a gene: 5. The CDR3 length is 17 residues. Per the germline V gene, CDR1 is MNHEY and CDR2 is SMNVEV (reference sequence). The CDR3 loop is CASSLLAGGLATDTQYF. In DNA form, the CDR3 reads TGTGCCAGCAGTTTACTAGCGGGGGGGCTAGCCACAGATACGCAGTATTTT.

The sample holds one count of this clone. The chain uses TRBV3-1 (or the pseudogene TRBV3-2) and TRBJ1-2; no clear D gene. Germline V gene lookup returns CDR1 LGHDT and CDR2 YNNKEL (reference sequence). CDR3 length: 13 amino acids. V lost 5 bases to trimming and J lost 2 bases, with 9 bases between them. For the CDR3, the DNA is TGTGCCAGCAGCTTCTGGCAGAACTATGGCTACACCTTC. Amino acids: CASSFWQNYGYTF.

The J gene is TRBJ1-5, the V gene TRBV2; 7 bases are a match to TRBD1. J was trimmed by 3 bases and V by 6 bases; bases with no gene match: 8. This CDR3 region has 15 residues. Germline CDR1 SNHLY, CDR2 FYNNEI. The CDR3 DNA is TGTGCCAGCAGCCGCCTCGGGACAGCCAATCAGCCCCAGCATTTT. Translating it yields CASSRLGTANQPQHF.

CDR3 loop: CASSLGGQGPYEQYF. The CDR3, as DNA: TGCGCCAGCAGCTTGGGGGGACAGGGACCCTACGAGCAGTACTTC. This chain connects TRBV5-1 to TRBJ2-7; 9 bases line up with TRBD1. After removal of 0 bases from V and 2 bases from J, the junction contained 3 bases not matched to a gene. CDR1 is SGHRS, CDR2 YFSETQ, per germline. The CDR3 extends over 15 amino acids.

This sequence joins TRBV19 and TRBJ2-7, with a possible D match to TRBD1 (6 bases). The CDR3 totals 14 residues. Germline CDR1 and CDR2: LNHDA and SQIVND (reference sequence). Trimming stripped 5 bases from V and 4 bases from J, with 15 bases between. Written as DNA, the CDR3 is TGTGCCAGTAGTCTACAGGGCCATTCATACGAGCAGTACTTC. It is translated as CASSLQGHSYEQYF.

The chain joins TRBV12-3 or TRBV12-4 to TRBJ2-1, with TRBD2 matching 9 bases. Unmatched junction bases numbered 2, after V lost 2 bases and J lost 9 bases. The CDR3 has 13 amino acids. The CDR3 protein is CASSLLAGVEQFF. CDR3 coding DNA: TGTGCCAGCAGTTTATTAGCGGGGGTTGAGCAGTTCTTC.

This chain joins TRBV4-3 and TRBJ2-4; 9 bases align to TRBD1. The CDR3 loop spans 15 amino acids. J gave up 15 bases and V 0 bases, and 12 bases lay outside the gene matches. Germline CDR1 and CDR2: LGHNA and YSLEER. CDR3 nucleotides: TGCGCCAGCAGCCAAGAAGGGCAGGACAGGGGAATCAGGTACTTC. Encoded protein: CASSQEGQDRGIRYF.

The rearrangement links TRBV12-3 or TRBV12-4 to TRBJ1-3; 7 nucleotides line up with TRBD1. The CDR3 runs 13 residues. J lost 2 bases, V lost 6 bases, and 1 base had no gene match. The CDR3: CASRGTAGNTIYF. CDR3 sequence (DNA): TGTGCCAGCAGGGGGACAGCTGGAAACACCATATATTTT.

V and J are TRBV6-5 and TRBJ2-7, with D tentatively TRBD1 (5 bases). The CDR3 spans 16 residues. Between the trimmed V and J ends, which lost 1 base and 2 bases, there was a span of 15 bases. Germline CDR1 is MNHEY and CDR2 is SVGAGI. The CDR3 loop reads CASSYYRATETYEQYF. CDR3 DNA sequence: TGTGCCAGCAGTTACTACCGAGCGACAGAAACCTACGAGCAGTACTTC.

The chain is built from TRBV5-1 and TRBJ2-7; 9 bases are a match to TRBD1. Germline V lookup: CDR1 SGHRS, CDR2 YFSETQ. This CDR3 comprises 12 residues. The trim removed 3 bases at V and 7 bases at J, leaving 2 bases unmatched. The CDR3 nucleotides are TGCGCCAGCAGCTCGGACAGGGGAGAGCAGTACTTC. This translates into CASSSDRGEQYF.

V usage is TRBV10-1 and J usage is TRBJ2-7; D might be TRBD1 (6 bases). The V and J ends lost 4 bases and 4 bases respectively, with 11 bases between them. In germline, CDR1 is WNHNN, CDR2 SYGVQD (reference sequence). This CDR3 contains 13 residues. As DNA, the CDR3 is TGCGCCAGCAGTGCCGGGACAAATTACGAGCAGTACTTC. Translating gives CASSAGTNYEQYF.

The chain joins TRBV2 to TRBJ1-6; D gene unclear. Germline lookup yields CDR1 SNHLY and CDR2 FYNNEI. CDR3 length: 15 amino acids. Trimming removed 8 bases at V and 7 bases at J, with 18 bases between. CDR3 sequence reads: CASCGLEVPNSPLHF. CDR3 in DNA: TGTGCCAGCTGCGGACTGGAAGTCCCGAATTCACCCCTCCACTTT.

V gene TRBV7-2 combines with J gene TRBJ1-1; no clear D gene. Between the trimmed V and J ends, which lost 5 bases and 10 bases, there was a span of 14 bases. This CDR3 comprises 12 residues. The germline CDR1 and CDR2 sequences are SGHTA and FQGNSA. The CDR3 is CASSPEWAGAFF. CDR3 DNA sequence: TGTGCCAGCAGCCCAGAATGGGCCGGAGCTTTCTTT.